This T cell receptor beta chain was retrieved from a study of blood T cell repertoires in COVID-19. Whole-study context: Researchers got acute and convalescent COVID-19 samples from the United States, Italy and Spain.

The CDR3 sequence is 14 residues long. CDR1 is KGHSH, CDR2 LQKENI, per germline. V lost 8 bases, J lost 3 bases, and 10 bases stayed unmatched. Methods used by the authors: From reference gene primer amplification, estimates of nucleated cell counts were derived. The data were produced by immunoSEQ multiplex PCR, yet TCRdb's version contains in-frame clones alone and is incomplete. D and trimming come from the DNA, and the V and J calls and clone size come from that table. The repertoire holds about 270,000 clones, with approximately 89% as singletons. Participants were aged roughly 18 to 90 years from about two dozen US areas.

Sequencing was performed on PBMCs or T cells enriched from blood (not recorded which). The chain is built from TRBV18 and TRBJ2-7; 7 nucleotides line up with TRBD2. This sequence was found in a young woman who had recovered from COVID-19. CDR3 protein: CASHGGGPSYEQYF. DNA for the CDR3: TGTGCCAGCCATGGGGGGGGACCCAGCTACGAGCAGTACTTC.